This TCR beta chain was sequenced in a study of cytomegalovirus exposure and HLA in healthy donors. Use of 60 Vbeta and 13 Jbeta primers characterized the PCR. The method was immunoSEQ multiplex PCR; TCRdb's version includes in-frame clones alone and lacks a portion of them. The table has some 150,000 clones, nearly 80% seen once. This CDR3 has 12 amino acids. Germline V gene lookup returns CDR1 SGHAT and CDR2 FQNNGV. With 1 base removed from V and 5 bases from J, the gap between germline ends came to 5 bases. Sequenced sample: PBMCs. The gene calls are TRBV11-2 and TRBJ1-1; D ambiguous. This TCR came from a man younger than 40 in good health and CMV-seropositive. Here the CDR3 reads CASSLAGTEAFF. The CDR3 DNA is TGTGCCAGCAGCTTAGCCGGGACTGAAGCTTTCTTT.